The clone carrying this TCR beta chain was seen at least ten times. Its target is not known. Amplification of the TCR beta CDR3 regions used RNA transcripts (as template). HTBI primers were used in a first-round RT-PCR, which preceded a second-round multiplex PCR. TCRdb re-called the multiplex PCR reads with MiXCR, one entry per CDR3 protein. Here the sample spans over 450,000 distinct CDR3 sequences, approximately 14% being singletons. Trimming cost V 6 bases and J 4 bases, with 10 bases left between them. CDR1 and CDR2 from the germline V gene are SGHTA and FQGNSA. The CDR3 runs 12 residues. The data were obtained in a study of Graves' ophthalmopathy and Graves' hyperthyroidism. General study results and limits: Detected in blood as well were most expanded thyroid clonotypes with frequency above 0.001. From stable hyperthyroidism, ophthalmopathy was separated by a 13-signature model with just under 90% sensitivity and around 79% specificity.

The PBMCs were taken from 10 ml of fresh peripheral blood. The receptor was isolated from a woman between 25 and 40 years old with Graves' ophthalmopathy. This sequence joins TRBV7-2 and TRBJ2-7; D is unclear. The specimen was blood. CDR3 sequence (DNA): TGTGCCAGCAGTTCAAGTCATTACGAGCAGTACTTC. It specifies CASSSSHYEQYF.